The 17 T cell receptor beta chains presented below share a single source sample, sequenced in a study of shared clonotypes between healthy human individuals (dated by TCRdb to the early 2020s). To prepare the library, the immunoSEQ multiplex PCR assay was applied. As stored in TCRdb, this immuneACCESS dataset retains in-frame rearrangements with V and J assigned. A fraction of the clones does not appear; measured against another copy, unresolved V genes explain less than half of the discrepancy, and the remainder lacks a known reason. Here the sample has hundreds of thousands of clones; around two thirds occur a single time. Over 1.5% of the sample lies in the top ten. Sequenced input: memory CD4+ T cells sorted from blood. Reading the label with the study, this specimen's cell subset or site is: CD45RA-negative fraction. All receptors come from a woman in her twenties or thirties in good health.

The rearrangement links TRBV29-1 to TRBJ2-2; maybe TRBD1 (6 bases). The V and J ends lost 7 bases and 4 bases respectively, with 19 bases between them. Germline V CDR1 and CDR2: SQVTM, ANQGSEA. This CDR3 region has 15 residues. The CDR3 DNA follows: TGCAGCGCAGTCGTGGGGGCGACGGTCACCGGGGAGCTGTTTTTT. It translates to CSAVVGATVTGELFF.

J is TRBJ1-5 and V is TRBV6-1; D is ambiguous. From germline, CDR1 is MNHNS and CDR2 SASEGT. The CDR3 runs 15 residues. Trimming shortened V by 4 bases and J by 0 bases, and 10 bases separated the two germline ends. This CDR3 is CASSAYGVSNQPQHF. As DNA, the CDR3 is TGTGCCAGCAGTGCCTACGGGGTTAGCAATCAGCCCCAGCATTTT.

The chain has TRBV10-3 and TRBJ1-4, with TRBD1 identical over 8 bases. The CDR3 runs to 16 residues. Germline loops: CDR1 ENHRY, CDR2 SYGVKD. After removal of 4 bases from V and 8 bases from J, the junction contained 12 bases not matched to a gene. The CDR3 DNA follows: TGTGCCATCAGTGGGAGACCGACAGGGGTGGGCGAAAAACTGTTTTTT. This codes for CAISGRPTGVGEKLFF.

The chain employs TRBV11-2 and TRBJ1-4, with D hard to call. The CDR3 has 14 residues. V shed 3 bases and J shed 8 bases, with 13 bases lying between them. The germline CDR1 and CDR2 sequences are SGHAT and FQNNGV. The CDR3 sequence: CASSFGSRGEKLFF. The CDR3 DNA reads TGTGCCAGCAGCTTCGGGAGTCGTGGGGAAAAACTGTTTTTT.

The CDR3 protein is CASSGNWGSYEQYF. The CDR3 bases are TGTGCCAGCAGCGGAAACTGGGGGAGCTACGAGCAGTACTTC. This chain joins TRBV5-4 and TRBJ2-7; the D call may be TRBD1 or TRBD2 (5 bases each). This CDR3 is 14 amino acids long. The ends were cut back, 4 bases at V and 3 bases at J, with 14 bases in the middle. The germline CDR1 and CDR2 sequences are SGHNT and YYREEE (reference sequence).

This clone was picked up a small number of times. The chain recombines TRBV28 with TRBJ2-3; D gene unclear. Trimming shortened V by 5 bases and J by 2 bases, and 14 bases separated the two germline ends. This CDR3 is built from 15 residues. CDR1 and CDR2 (germline): MDHEN, SYDVKM. CDR3 loop: CASSPSLRYTDTQYF. DNA for the CDR3: TGTGCCAGCAGTCCCTCCCTGAGGTACACAGATACGCAGTATTTT. The full variable domain, with the rest looked up from reference TRBV28 and TRBJ2-3, is DVKVTQSSRYLVKRTGEKVFLECVQDMDHENMFWYRQDPGLGLRLIYFSYDVKMKEKGDIPEGYSVSREKKERFSLILESASTNQTSMYLCASSPSLRYTDTQYFGPGTRLTVL.

Regarding this clone: The sample has other DNA sequences that encode this CDR3 too. The V call is TRBV7-2, the J call TRBJ2-1; 7 bases are a match to TRBD2. The CDR3 loop spans 16 amino acids. V was clipped by 0 bases and J by 1 base; unmatched bases: 3. Germline CDR1 SGHTA, CDR2 FQGNSA. CDR3 nucleotide sequence: TGTGCCAGCAGCTTAGCGGGGGGGGTTTCCTACAATGAGCAGTTCTTC. Translating gives CASSLAGGVSYNEQFF. The full variable domain, in which reference TRBV7-2 and TRBJ2-1 provide the parts outside the CDR3, is GAGVSQSPSNKVTEKGKDVELRCDPISGHTALYWYRQSLGQGLEFLIYFQGNSAPDKSGLPSDRFSAERTGGSVSTLTIQRTQQEDSAVYLCASSLAGGVSYNEQFFGPGTRLTVL.

In regard to this clone: This may be a read error: a much more frequent sequence differs by one nucleotide. This chain uses TRBV29-1 with TRBJ2-2; D might be TRBD1 (5 bases). The CDR3 contains 12 residues. The germline gives CDR1 SQVTM, CDR2 ANQGSEA. V lost 4 bases, J lost 9 bases, and 12 bases lay in between. The CDR3 nucleotides read TGCAGCGTTGGCCAGGGTCACAGGGAGCTGTTTTTT. This gives the protein CSVGQGHRELFF.

This clone was counted ten times or more. The chain recombines TRBV4-1 with TRBJ2-4; D gene uncertain. Trimming took off 0 bases at V and 10 bases at J, with 7 bases between the two ends. CDR3 length: 12 residues. Germline CDR1 MGHRA, CDR2 YSYEKL. The CDR3 protein is CASSQEESIQYF. CDR3 sequence (DNA): TGCGCCAGCAGCCAAGAGGAGAGTATTCAGTACTTC.

This chain connects TRBV19 to TRBJ2-2; TRBD1 aligns across 7 bases. Losses at the gene ends were 1 base for V and 7 bases for J; bases not matched to a gene: 6. The CDR3 consists of 15 residues. CDR1 LNHDA and CDR2 SQIVND come from the germline V gene (reference sequence). This CDR3 is CASSIVQGVDGELFF. The CDR3 DNA reads TGTGCCAGTAGTATAGTCCAGGGGGTGGACGGGGAGCTGTTTTTT.

This clone has only one observation. J is TRBJ2-7 and V is TRBV5-6, with D perhaps TRBD1 (6 bases). CDR1 SGHDT and CDR2 YYEEEE come from the germline V gene. Trimming took 6 bases from V and 2 from J, leaving 18 bases between them. The CDR3 loop spans 15 amino acids. CDR3 DNA sequence: TGTGCCAGCAAACCTGATCCAGGGGTACCCTACGAGCAGTACTTC. It specifies CASKPDPGVPYEQYF.

The chain links TRBV7-9 to TRBJ2-5, with 9 bases lining up with TRBD2. Germline V gene sequence: CDR1 SEHNR, CDR2 FQNEAQ (reference sequence). The ends lost 4 bases at V and 1 base at J; junction bases unmatched: 10. The CDR3 contains 17 residues. The CDR3 DNA is TGTGCCAGCAGCTCCGGACTACTAGCGGGTGCCCAAGAGACCCAGTACTTC. Encoded protein: CASSSGLLAGAQETQYF.

The rearrangement uses TRBV6-5 and TRBJ1-5, with 9 bases matching TRBD1. J was trimmed by 7 bases and V by 8 bases; bases with no gene match: 9. The germline V gene encodes CDR1 MNHEY and CDR2 SVGAGI. The CDR3 spans 14 residues. The CDR3 sequence: CASRRTGVRQPQHF. DNA for the CDR3: TGTGCCAGCCGTCGGACAGGGGTTCGCCAGCCCCAGCATTTT.

The chain couples TRBV11-2 to TRBJ2-7, with D perhaps TRBD1 (5 bases). The length of the CDR3 is 16 residues. V was trimmed by 6 bases and J by 6 bases, leaving 24 bases between them. The germline V gene encodes CDR1 SGHAT and CDR2 FQNNGV. The CDR3 DNA sequence: TGTGCCAGCAGGATCCCTGGCGTGGGGCGAGGCAGCGAGCAGTACTTC. Its translation: CASRIPGVGRGSEQYF.

The gene calls are TRBV19 and TRBJ1-1; a possible D gene is TRBD1 (6 bases). The germline gives CDR1 LNHDA, CDR2 SQIVND (reference sequence). V dropped 3 bases and J dropped 3 bases, with 11 bases sitting between them. The CDR3 covers 14 residues. CDR3 loop: CASSISGAYTEAFF. CDR3 bases: TGTGCCAGTAGTATTTCAGGGGCATACACTGAAGCTTTCTTT.

Points on this clone: The sample carries other DNA sequences with the same CDR3. V and J are TRBV7-2 and TRBJ1-1; D gene unclear. The CDR3 is made up of 13 amino acids. In germline, CDR1 is SGHTA, CDR2 FQGNSA. Trimming removed 4 bases from V and 3 bases from J, with 9 bases in between. The CDR3 nucleotides read TGTGCCAGCAGCTCCCAACGTGACACTGAAGCTTTCTTT. It specifies CASSSQRDTEAFF.

This clone was detected once. The chain recombines TRBV7-9 with TRBJ2-7, with D possibly being TRBD1 (5 bases). With 7 bases removed from V and 3 bases from J, the gap between germline ends came to 16 bases. The CDR3 loop spans 14 amino acids. Looked up from germline, CDR1 is SEHNR and CDR2 is FQNEAQ (reference sequence). DNA of the CDR3: TGTGCCAGCAAATCCCAGGGTGAGAGCTACGAGCAGTACTTC. Protein sequence: CASKSQGESYEQYF.